These T cell receptor beta chains were read from a single sample in a study of T-cell reconstitution after alpha-beta-depleted transplantation in children. TCRdb redid the calling of the PCR reads with MiXCR, one entry per CDR3 protein. Of around 600,000 distinct CDR3 sequences in the sample, about 10% were seen once. The sequenced sample was PBMCs from the stem cell graft donor, obtained from the stem cell graft. The receptors stem from a human donor who donated a stem cell graft to a child with acute myeloid leukemia. CDR3s include the opening cysteine and the closing phenylalanine or tryptophan. A D gene is named only where the DNA matches it firmly. Rows may omit the clone size; those that give it use once, few, many or a size class.

J | V | D | size | DNA | CDR3
TRBJ2-1 | TRBV6-2/TRBV6-3 | NA | few | TGTGCCAGCATCCGAGGGGGATGGGACAATGAGCAGTTCTTC | CASIRGGWDNEQFF
TRBJ2-7 | TRBV14 | TRBD2 | few | TGTGCCAGCAGGAATAGCGGGAGGTTCCACGAGCAGTACTTC | CASRNSGRFHEQYF
TRBJ2-2 | TRBV12-3/TRBV12-4 | TRBD1 | NA | TGTGCCAGCAATCCAGGGGGTCACTCCACCGGGGAGCTGTTTTTT | CASNPGGHSTGELFF
TRBJ2-1 | TRBV14 | NA | many | TGTGCCAGCAGCCAAGAGGGACTGGGGTACAATGAGCAGTTCTTC | CASSQEGLGYNEQFF
TRBJ2-2 | TRBV5-1 | NA | many | TGCGCCAGCAGCTTGTTGATGGTAACCGGGGAGCTGTTTTTT | CASSLLMVTGELFF
TRBJ2-3 | TRBV5-1 | TRBD1 | many | TGCGCCAGCAGCTCACAGGGGGAGAGGACAGATACGCAGTATTTT | CASSSQGERTDTQYF
TRBJ2-3 | TRBV7-9 | TRBD2 | few | TGTGCCAGCAGCTACCCGGGACTAGCGGGAGCAGATACGCAGTATTTT | CASSYPGLAGADTQYF
TRBJ2-7 | TRBV6-1 | NA | many | TGTGCCAGCAGCCGTACTATGGGTTCCTACGAGCAGTACTTC | CASSRTMGSYEQYF
TRBJ2-1 | TRBV6-2/TRBV6-3 | NA | NA | TGTGCCAGCAGTTACGCAGCTTATGAGCAGTTCTTC | CASSYAAYEQFF
TRBJ2-3 | TRBV20-1 | NA | few | TGCAGTGCTAGTCGCCTAGCCGGCACAGATACGCAGTATTTT | CSASRLAGTDTQYF
TRBJ2-3 | TRBV20-1 | NA | once | TGCAGTGCTAAACGTGGGGAATTCACAGATACGCAGTATTTT | CSAKRGEFTDTQYF
TRBJ2-2 | TRBV4-3 | NA | NA | TGCGCCAGCAGCCAAGACTCGAGGATCACCGGGGAGCTGTTTTTT | CASSQDSRITGELFF
TRBJ2-7 | TRBV9 | NA | few | TGTGCCAGCAGCGTAGGTCCGGACCCTTCCTACGAGCAGTACTTC | CASSVGPDPSYEQYF
TRBJ2-3 | TRBV20-1 | TRBD2 | many | TGCAGTGCTAGAGACCCACTAGCGGGAACAGATACGCAGTATTTT | CSARDPLAGTDTQYF
TRBJ2-3 | TRBV12-5 | NA | few | TGTGCTAGTGGTTTGGGACTGACTAGCACAGATACGCAGTATTTT | CASGLGLTSTDTQYF